The source of this T cell receptor (beta chain) is a study of Graves' ophthalmopathy and Graves' hyperthyroidism. With 5 bases removed from V and 6 bases from J, the gap between germline ends came to 10 bases. The CDR3 is 13 amino acids. Germline V CDR1 and CDR2: MNHEY, SVGEGT. In regard to this clonotype: Antigen unknown.

Study-level results: Sensitivity reached 60% to 71% and specificity approximately 72% when the model predicted ophthalmopathy progression. A model of 13 signatures distinguished ophthalmopathy from stable hyperthyroidism at approximately 88% sensitivity and nearly 83% specificity. In blood appeared most of the expanded thyroid clonotypes whose frequency exceeded 0.001.

Beta-chain TCR CDR3 regions were amplified from RNA transcripts. An opening RT-PCR round employed HTBI primers and preceded a second-round multiplex PCR. In TCRdb, the multiplex PCR reads were re-called with MiXCR into one record per CDR3 protein. The profile shows 210,000 or so distinct CDR3 sequences, less than 30% of them singletons. The clonotype comes from a man aged 45-65 years with Graves' ophthalmopathy. The sample comprised peripheral blood. The chain uses TRBV6-2 or TRBV6-3 and TRBJ2-2; D is undetermined. CDR3 amino acids: CASSPHGSGELFF. In nucleotides, the CDR3 is TGTGCCAGCAGTCCGCATGGGTCCGGGGAGCTGTTTTTT.